The clone carrying this T cell receptor (beta chain) has a handful of counts. Its antigen is currently unknown. TCRdb re-analysed the RT-PCR reads in MiXCR, keeping a single row per CDR3 protein. The table includes some 300,000 distinct CDR3 sequences, roughly 20% detected once. V was cut by 5 bases and J by 3 bases, with 26 bases left in between. The CDR3 consists of 19 residues. The germline CDR1 and CDR2 sequences are MNHEY and SVGEGT. The data belong to a study of response to subunit inactivated influenza vaccine. General study points: There was a suggestion from the authors that each seasonal influenza vaccination recruits few new T cells.

The TCR comes from a man aged 45-69 years who received an inactivated influenza vaccine. The sequences come from PBMCs from blood, collected approximately 20 months after vaccination. The rearrangement links TRBV6-2 or TRBV6-3 to TRBJ2-1; D not resolved. CDR3 loop: CASSPKKKFPAVDYNEQFF. In nucleotides, the CDR3 is TGTGCCAGCAGTCCCAAGAAGAAATTCCCGGCGGTAGACTACAATGAGCAGTTCTTC.